These 21 T cell receptor beta chains share one sample of origin, sequenced in a study of blood T cell repertoires in COVID-19. Produced via immunoSEQ multiplex PCR; TCRdb's table is partial and in-frame only. The repertoire holds roughly 140,000 clones, with 80% to 90% as singletons. The specimen was peripheral blood. These receptors came from a woman aged 55 to 70 with active COVID-19.

The chain combines TRBV7-8 with TRBJ1-1; 8 nucleotides agree with TRBD1. V trimming: 6 bases; J trimming: 1 base; junction bases outside the gene matches: 10. The germline V gene has CDR1 SGHVS and CDR2 FQNEAQ. The CDR3 consists of 16 residues. The CDR3 protein is CASSQAPGGSNTEAFF. CDR3 nucleotide sequence: TGTGCCAGCAGTCAAGCACCAGGGGGCTCGAACACTGAAGCTTTCTTT.

V usage is TRBV2 and J usage is TRBJ1-4, with D maybe TRBD1 (6 bases). The germline gives CDR1 SNHLY, CDR2 FYNNEI. CDR3 length: 16 residues. Trimming removed 11 bases from V and 8 bases from J, with 27 bases in between. CDR3 residues: CAVAAGTRILGEKLFF. CDR3 in DNA: TGTGCCGTCGCTGCCGGGACAAGAATATTAGGGGAAAAACTGTTTTTT.

V and J are TRBV16 and TRBJ2-7, with TRBD1 as a possible D gene (6 bases). Trimming stripped 2 bases from V and 5 bases from J, with 19 bases between. CDR1 and CDR2 (germline): KGHSY, FQNENV. The CDR3 consists of 16 residues. The CDR3: CASSQGRVAGVNEQYF. CDR3 in DNA: TGTGCCAGCAGCCAAGGACGGGTGGCAGGGGTTAACGAGCAGTACTTC.

The V gene is TRBV7-2, the J gene TRBJ1-4; D perhaps matches TRBD1 (5 bases). This CDR3 is 14 amino acids long. Germline-derived CDR1 and CDR2 are SGHTA and FQGNSA. V lost 3 bases to trimming and J lost 7 bases, with 12 bases between them. DNA for the CDR3: TGTGCCAGCAGCTTCCCAGGGATCGGTGAAAAACTGTTTTTT. Amino acids: CASSFPGIGEKLFF.

The chain carries TRBV14 and TRBJ2-5, with TRBD2 identical over 11 bases. The CDR3 runs to 15 residues. V shed 1 base, J shed 3 bases, and the junction held 1 base outside the gene matches. Germline CDR1 and CDR2: SGHDN and FVKESK. The CDR3 DNA reads as TGTGCCAGCAGCCAAGGACTAGCGGGAAAAGAGACCCAGTACTTC. This gives the protein CASSQGLAGKETQYF.

The chain has TRBV6-5 and TRBJ1-1, with D possibly matching TRBD1 (6 bases). The CDR3 is 14 amino acids. The germline V gene encodes CDR1 MNHEY and CDR2 SVGAGI. Trimming took off 5 bases at V and 1 base at J, with 11 bases between the two ends. In nucleotides, the CDR3 is TGTGCCAGCAGTCAAATACAGGGGAACACTGAAGCTTTCTTT. Translating gives CASSQIQGNTEAFF.

The J gene is TRBJ2-7, the V gene TRBV27, with 7 nucleotides matching TRBD2. Looked up from germline, CDR1 is MNHEY and CDR2 is SMNVEV (reference sequence). This CDR3 is built from 13 residues. V lost 6 bases to trimming and J lost 0 bases; unmatched junction nucleotides: 2. CDR3 in DNA: TGTGCCAGCAGGAGCGGGGCCTCCTACGAGCAGTACTTC. Translation gives CASRSGASYEQYF.

The chain uses TRBV24-1 and TRBJ2-1, with 14 bases matching TRBD2. V lost 5 bases to trimming and J lost 2 bases; unmatched junction nucleotides: 13. The germline V gene encodes CDR1 KGHDR and CDR2 SFDVKD. The CDR3 covers 20 residues. CDR3 sequence: CATSGQVGLAGGIPYNEQFF. Written as DNA, the CDR3 is TGTGCCACCAGTGGGCAGGTCGGACTAGCGGGAGGTATCCCCTACAATGAGCAGTTCTTC.

This clone has just one count. The chain couples TRBV6-6 to TRBJ2-5; TRBD2 might be the D (6 bases). Trimming left V 5 bases short and J 5 bases short, with 12 bases between. The germline CDR1 and CDR2 sequences are MNHNY and SVGAGI (reference sequence). The CDR3 is 13 residues long. The CDR3 DNA sequence: TGTGCCAGCAGTCAACTAGCCGGGGAGACCCAGTACTTC. This translates into CASSQLAGETQYF.

The chain couples TRBV4-3 to TRBJ2-2; the D gene is possibly TRBD2 (5 bases). The CDR3 runs 16 residues. Germline V lookup: CDR1 LGHNA, CDR2 YSLEER. V dropped 1 base and J dropped 3 bases, with 12 bases sitting between them. CDR3 in amino acids: CASSQVRADYTGELFF. In DNA form, the CDR3 reads TGCGCCAGCAGCCAAGTTAGGGCGGACTACACCGGGGAGCTGTTTTTT.

This clone showed up just a few times. The gene calls are TRBV5-4 and TRBJ2-2; the D gene is possibly TRBD1 (6 bases). The V end lost 0 bases, the J end lost 2 bases, and 11 bases lay between the germline ends. The length of the CDR3 is 16 residues. In germline, CDR1 is SGHNT, CDR2 YYREEE (reference sequence). This chain's CDR3 is CASSLVPGANTGELFF. In nucleotides, the CDR3 is TGTGCCAGCAGCTTGGTACCAGGGGCTAACACCGGGGAGCTGTTTTTT. Complete variable domain (other parts from reference TRBV5-4 and TRBJ2-2): ETGVTQSPTHLIKTRGQQVTLRCSSQSGHNTVSWYQQALGQGPQFIFQYYREEENGRGNFPPRFSGLQFPNYSSELNVNALELDDSALYLCASSLVPGANTGELFFGEGSRLTVL.

The CDR3 region has the DNA TGTGCCAGCAGCGTCACGGGACAGGGGTACTATGGCTACACCTTC. Translating it yields CASSVTGQGYYGYTF. The chain couples TRBV9 to TRBJ1-2, with TRBD1 matching over 10 bases. This CDR3 is built from 15 residues. CDR1 SGDLS and CDR2 YYNGEE come from the germline V gene. V was pared by 2 bases and J by 3 bases, with 4 bases of the junction left unmatched.

The chain is built from TRBV6-5 and TRBJ1-2; TRBD1 agrees at 7 bases. The CDR3 is 13 residues long. With 6 bases clipped from V and 3 bases from J, the junction kept 4 bases outside the gene matches. From germline, CDR1 is MNHEY and CDR2 SVGAGI. CDR3 nucleotide sequence: TGTGCCAGCAGCAACAGGGGACACTATGGCTACACCTTC. Its translation is CASSNRGHYGYTF.

This clone was seen a single time. This chain's CDR3 is CASSIDWNTGELFF. The DNA of the CDR3 is TGTGCCAGCAGTATTGACTGGAACACCGGGGAGCTGTTTTTT. The chain uses TRBV6-6 and TRBJ2-2; D ambiguous. The V gene lost 5 bases and the J gene lost 1 base, with 8 bases spanning the gap. CDR1 and CDR2 from the germline V gene are MNHNY and SVGAGI (reference sequence). The CDR3 spans 14 residues.

Only a few counts were recorded for this clone. The chain employs TRBV2 and TRBJ1-5, with 9 bases aligning to TRBD1. Germline CDR1 is SNHLY and CDR2 is FYNNEI. The CDR3 runs 17 residues. V lost 4 bases and J lost 1; bases outside the gene matches: 8. The CDR3 loop is CASSGGQGIRSNQPQHF. DNA of the CDR3: TGTGCCAGCAGTGGGGGACAGGGTATCAGGAGCAATCAGCCCCAGCATTTT.

V usage is TRBV6-5 and J usage is TRBJ1-4; D possibly corresponds to TRBD1 (6 bases). V lost 8 bases to trimming and J lost 8 bases, with 15 bases between them. Germline V gives CDR1 MNHEY, CDR2 SVGAGI. CDR3 length equals 13 residues. CDR3 DNA sequence: TGTGCCAGCGCAGCAGGGGTTTTCGAAAAACTGTTTTTT. This codes for CASAAGVFEKLFF.

The J gene is TRBJ2-5, the V gene TRBV9; TRBD1 matches at 8 bases. The CDR3 has 15 residues. Trimming cost V 4 bases and J 1 base; bases outside gene matches: 6. The germline gives CDR1 SGDLS, CDR2 YYNGEE. The CDR3 sequence is CASSYRGWSQETQYF. In DNA form, the CDR3 reads TGTGCCAGCAGCTACAGGGGGTGGTCCCAAGAGACCCAGTACTTC.

V is TRBV7-9 and J is TRBJ1-1; TRBD1 might be the D (6 bases). Germline CDR1 reads SEHNR; CDR2 reads FQNEAQ (reference sequence). The CDR3 sequence is 13 residues long. Trimming pared 6 bases from V and 4 bases from J, leaving 12 bases between. The CDR3 loop is CASRATGGTEAFF. DNA of the CDR3: TGTGCCAGCAGAGCGACAGGCGGCACTGAAGCTTTCTTT. The full variable domain, completed using reference TRBV7-9 and TRBJ1-1, is DTGVSQNPRHKITKRGQNVTFRCDPISEHNRLYWYRQTLGQGPEFLTYFQNEAQLEKSRLLSDRFSAERPKGSFSTLEIQRTEQGDSAMYLCASRATGGTEAFFGQGTRLTVV.

This clone has only one observation. The genes are TRBV11-2 and TRBJ2-5, with a tentative D call TRBD2 (6 bases). V lost 5 bases to trimming and J lost 5 bases, with 18 bases between them. The CDR3 extends over 15 amino acids. Germline V gene lookup returns CDR1 SGHAT and CDR2 FQNNGV. The CDR3 sequence is CASSARGWAGETQYF. In nucleotides, the CDR3 is TGTGCCAGCAGCGCCCGGGGGTGGGCTGGGGAGACCCAGTACTTC.

V usage is TRBV5-1 and J usage is TRBJ2-5, with D unresolved. This CDR3 is 14 amino acids long. Germline CDR1 and CDR2: SGHRS and YFSETQ. Deletions cut 2 bases from V and 4 bases from J, with 12 bases between. The CDR3 reads CASSFDERIETQYF. As DNA, the CDR3 is TGCGCCAGCAGCTTCGACGAGAGGATAGAGACCCAGTACTTC.

This chain connects TRBV24-1 to TRBJ2-1, with 8 bases that match TRBD2. With V trimmed by 5 bases and J by 10 bases, 24 bases remained unmatched. Per the germline V gene, CDR1 is KGHDR and CDR2 is SFDVKD. This CDR3 region has 19 residues. In DNA, the CDR3 is TGTGCCACCAGTGCCCCTCTGGTAGCGGGGCTTGGAAAGGGATACGAGCAGTTCTTC. It translates to CATSAPLVAGLGKGYEQFF.